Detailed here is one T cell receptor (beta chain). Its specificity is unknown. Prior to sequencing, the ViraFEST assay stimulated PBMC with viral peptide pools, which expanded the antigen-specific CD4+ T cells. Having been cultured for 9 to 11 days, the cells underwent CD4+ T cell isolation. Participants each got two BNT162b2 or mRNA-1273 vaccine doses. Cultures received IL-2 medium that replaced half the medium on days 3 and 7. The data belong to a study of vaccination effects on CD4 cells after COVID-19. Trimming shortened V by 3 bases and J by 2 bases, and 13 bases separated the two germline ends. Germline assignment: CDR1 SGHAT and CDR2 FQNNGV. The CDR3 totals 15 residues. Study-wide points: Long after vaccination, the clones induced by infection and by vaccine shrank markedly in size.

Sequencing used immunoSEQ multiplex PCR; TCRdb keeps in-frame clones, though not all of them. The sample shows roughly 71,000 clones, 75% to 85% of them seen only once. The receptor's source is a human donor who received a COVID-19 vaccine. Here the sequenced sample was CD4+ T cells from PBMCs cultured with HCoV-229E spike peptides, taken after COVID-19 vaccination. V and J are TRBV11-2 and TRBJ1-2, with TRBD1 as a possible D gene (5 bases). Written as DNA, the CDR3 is TGTGCCAGCAGCTTGCGGGGCCAATCCAACTATGGCTACACCTTC. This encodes CASSLRGQSNYGYTF. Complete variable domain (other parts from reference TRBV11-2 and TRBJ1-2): EAGVAQSPRYKIIEKRQSVAFWCNPISGHATLYWYQQILGQGPKLLIQFQNNGVVDDSQLPKDRFSAERLKGVDSTLKIQPAKLEDSAVYLCASSLRGQSNYGYTFGSGTRLTVV.